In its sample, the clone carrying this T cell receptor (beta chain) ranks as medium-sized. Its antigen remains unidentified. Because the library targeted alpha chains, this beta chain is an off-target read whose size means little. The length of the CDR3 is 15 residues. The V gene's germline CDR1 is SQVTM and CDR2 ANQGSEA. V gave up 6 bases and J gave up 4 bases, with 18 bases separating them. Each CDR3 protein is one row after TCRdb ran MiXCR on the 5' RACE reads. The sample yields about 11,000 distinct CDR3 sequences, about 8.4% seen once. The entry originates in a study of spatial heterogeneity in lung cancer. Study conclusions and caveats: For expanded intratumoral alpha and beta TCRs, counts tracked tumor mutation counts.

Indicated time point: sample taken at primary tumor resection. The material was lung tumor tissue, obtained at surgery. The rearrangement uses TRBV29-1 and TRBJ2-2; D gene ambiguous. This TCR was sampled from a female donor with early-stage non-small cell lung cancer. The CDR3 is CSVKIASPSTGELFF. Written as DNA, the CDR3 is TGCAGCGTCAAGATAGCTTCACCGTCCACCGGGGAGCTGTTTTTT.